The clone carrying this TCR beta chain was observed a handful of times. The sample is drawn from a study of read filtering for tumor transcriptome and immune sequencing. Across the study: Mean patient age was roughly 70 years, range about 45 to 85; 17 male, 14 female. About 8 patients were R-ISS I, about 16 were R-ISS II, roughly seven were R-ISS III. DNase treatment preceded whole-transcriptome library preparation.

At the time of active disease, bone marrow was collected from every patient. The library was built from around 380 ng RNA with molecular barcoded adaptors for alpha/delta and beta/gamma chains. TCRdb itself ran the reads through MiXCR, one entry per CDR3 protein. This table holds fewer than 150,000 distinct CDR3 sequences, over 10% found once. The specimen sequenced was a population of CD138-negative cells sorted from bone marrow. This sequence was found in a donor at least 40 years old with multiple myeloma.

The CDR3 sequence: CATSLRTGETGELFF. In DNA form, the CDR3 reads TGTGCCACCAGCCTTCGGACAGGAGAAACCGGGGAGCTGTTTTTT. The chain has TRBV15 and TRBJ2-2; 7 bases match TRBD1. Germline V CDR1 and CDR2: LNHNV, YYDKDF (reference sequence). The CDR3 is 15 residues long. Trimming cost V 5 bases and J 5 bases; bases outside gene matches: 8.